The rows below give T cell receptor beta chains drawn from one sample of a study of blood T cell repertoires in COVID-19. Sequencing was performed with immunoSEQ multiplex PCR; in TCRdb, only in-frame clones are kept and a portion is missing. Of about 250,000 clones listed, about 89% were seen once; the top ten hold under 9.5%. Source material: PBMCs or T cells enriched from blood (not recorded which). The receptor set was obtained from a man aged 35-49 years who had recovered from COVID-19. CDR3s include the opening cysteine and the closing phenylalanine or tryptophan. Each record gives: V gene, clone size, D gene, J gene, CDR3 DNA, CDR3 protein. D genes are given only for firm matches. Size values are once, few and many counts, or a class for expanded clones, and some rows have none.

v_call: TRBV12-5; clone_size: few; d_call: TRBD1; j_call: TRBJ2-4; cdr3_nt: TGTGCTAGTGGTTTGGTACGACGAGGGAGACAGGGAGAAAACATTCAGTACTTC; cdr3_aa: CASGLVRRGRQGENIQYF
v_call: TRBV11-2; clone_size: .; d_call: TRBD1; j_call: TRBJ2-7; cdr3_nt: TGTGCCAGCAGCCTATACAGGGGGCAAACCTACGAGCAGTACTTC; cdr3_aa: CASSLYRGQTYEQYF
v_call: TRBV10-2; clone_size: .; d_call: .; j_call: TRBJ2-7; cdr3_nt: TGCGCCAGCGCTAGCGCTCCCTACGAGCAGTACTTC; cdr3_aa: CASASAPYEQYF
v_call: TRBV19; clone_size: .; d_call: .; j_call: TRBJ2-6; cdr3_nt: TGTGCCAGTCAATTCCGAAGTTCGCGAAAAGGGGCCAACGTCCTGACTTTC; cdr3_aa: CASQFRSSRKGANVLTF
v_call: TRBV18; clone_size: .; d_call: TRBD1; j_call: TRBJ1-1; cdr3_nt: TGTGCCAGCTCACCAAGGACAGGGGCTGTGAACACTGAAGCTTTCTTT; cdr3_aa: CASSPRTGAVNTEAFF
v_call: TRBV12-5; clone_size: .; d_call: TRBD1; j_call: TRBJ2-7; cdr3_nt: TGTGCTAGCGGGACAGGGGATACCTACGAGCAGTACTTC; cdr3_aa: CASGTGDTYEQYF
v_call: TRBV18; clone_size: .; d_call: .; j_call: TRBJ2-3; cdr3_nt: TGTGCCAGCTCACCACGAACTAGCACAGATACGCAGTATTTT; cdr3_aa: CASSPRTSTDTQYF
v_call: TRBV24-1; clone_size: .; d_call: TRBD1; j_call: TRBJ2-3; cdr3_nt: TGTGCCACCAGTGATCCGGGACAGTCGCCAGATACGCAGTATTTT; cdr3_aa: CATSDPGQSPDTQYF
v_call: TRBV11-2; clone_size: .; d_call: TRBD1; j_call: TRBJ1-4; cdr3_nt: TGTGCCAGCAGCTTAGGGACAGGGATAGAAAAACTGTTTTTT; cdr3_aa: CASSLGTGIEKLFF
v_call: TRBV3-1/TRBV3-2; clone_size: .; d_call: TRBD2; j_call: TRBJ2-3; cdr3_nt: TGTGCCAGCAGCCAAGAGGGCCCATTTGGTGGGACTAGCGGGAGGGCAGGCACAGATACGCAGTATTTT; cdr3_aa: CASSQEGPFGGTSGRAGTDTQYF
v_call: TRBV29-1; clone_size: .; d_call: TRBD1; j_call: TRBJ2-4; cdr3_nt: TGCAGCGTTGAGGCCACCCAGACAGGGGGCATTCAGTACTTC; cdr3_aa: CSVEATQTGGIQYF
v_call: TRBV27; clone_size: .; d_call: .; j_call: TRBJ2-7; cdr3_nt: TGTGCCAGCAGTTTATACTTGGACAGAGCGGAGCAGTACTTC; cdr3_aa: CASSLYLDRAEQYF
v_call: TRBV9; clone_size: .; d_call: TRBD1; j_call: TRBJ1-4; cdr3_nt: TGTGCCAGCAGCGTAGCTGGACAGGGAGGTAATGAAAAACTGTTTTTT; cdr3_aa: CASSVAGQGGNEKLFF
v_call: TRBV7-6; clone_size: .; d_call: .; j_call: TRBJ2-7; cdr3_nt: TGTGCCAGCAGCTTATTAGAGACAGTATTTAACTACGAGCAGTACTTC; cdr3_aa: CASSLLETVFNYEQYF
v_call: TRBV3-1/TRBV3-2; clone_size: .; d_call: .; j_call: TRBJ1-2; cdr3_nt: TGTGCCAGCAGCGCTATCTATGGCTACACCTTC; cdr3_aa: CASSAIYGYTF
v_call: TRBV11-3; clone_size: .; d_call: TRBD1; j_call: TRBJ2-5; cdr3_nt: TGTGCCAGCAACCACAGGGGGCGCAGGGAGACCCAGTACTTC; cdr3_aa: CASNHRGRRETQYF
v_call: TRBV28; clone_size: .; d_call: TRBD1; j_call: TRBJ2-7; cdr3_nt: TGTGCCAGCAGTTCACGGGACAGGGGGTTATCCCCACGTGGGGTACGGCTGTACGAGCAGTACTTC; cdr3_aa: CASSSRDRGLSPRGVRLYEQYF
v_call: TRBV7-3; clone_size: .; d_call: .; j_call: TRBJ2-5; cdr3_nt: TGTGCCAGCAGCTCCTCTACTCAAGAGACCCAGTACTTC; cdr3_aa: CASSSSTQETQYF
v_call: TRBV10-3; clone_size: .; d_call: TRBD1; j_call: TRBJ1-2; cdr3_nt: TGTGCCATCAGTGACGAAGGGACAGGGGCTCGTGGCTACACCTTC; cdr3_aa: CAISDEGTGARGYTF
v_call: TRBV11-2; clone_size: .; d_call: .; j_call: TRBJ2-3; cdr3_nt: TGTGCCACCGCGCCTAACTACGGCACAGATACGCAGTATTTT; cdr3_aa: CATAPNYGTDTQYF
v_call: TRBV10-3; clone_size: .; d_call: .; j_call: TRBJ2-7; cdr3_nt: TGTGCCATCAGTGAGCTTGATTACGAGTATCGGGACGAGCAGTACTTC; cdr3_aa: CAISELDYEYRDEQYF
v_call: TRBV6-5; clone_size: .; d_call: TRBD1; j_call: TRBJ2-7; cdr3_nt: TGTGCCAGCAGTTACTTAGCGGACAGGGACTACGAGCAGTACTTC; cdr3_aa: CASSYLADRDYEQYF
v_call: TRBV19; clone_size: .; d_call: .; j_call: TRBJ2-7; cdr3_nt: TGTGCCAGTAGTATAGAAGCCTCGAGGGAGCAGTACTTC; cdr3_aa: CASSIEASREQYF
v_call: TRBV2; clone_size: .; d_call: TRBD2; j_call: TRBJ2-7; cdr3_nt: TGTGCCAGCAGTGAAGCGGGGGGGCTAGCGGGAGGGTACTACGAGCAGTACTTC; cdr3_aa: CASSEAGGLAGGYYEQYF
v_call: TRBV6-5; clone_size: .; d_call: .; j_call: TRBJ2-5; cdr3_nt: TGTGCCAGCAGTGACTCGGGGCACGAGACCCAGTACTTC; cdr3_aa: CASSDSGHETQYF
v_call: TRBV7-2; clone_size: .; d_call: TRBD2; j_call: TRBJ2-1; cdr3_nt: TGTGCCAGCAGATCCCAGCCGGGACTAGCGGGAGGGGACAATGAGCAGTTCTTC; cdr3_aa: CASRSQPGLAGGDNEQFF
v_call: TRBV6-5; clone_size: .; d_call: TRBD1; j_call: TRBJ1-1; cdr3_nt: TGTGCCAGCAGCCAAAGACAGGGAGTGGGGAAAGCTTTCTTT; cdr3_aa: CASSQRQGVGKAFF
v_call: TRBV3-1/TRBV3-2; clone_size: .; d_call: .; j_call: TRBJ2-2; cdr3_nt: TGTGCCAGCAGCCAAGGGGGAGCCACCGGGGAGCTGTTTTTT; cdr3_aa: CASSQGGATGELFF
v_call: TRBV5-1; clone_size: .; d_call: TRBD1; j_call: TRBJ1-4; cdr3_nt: TGCGCCAGCAGCGATACAGGGGGTAGCGAAAAACTGTTTTTT; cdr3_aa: CASSDTGGSEKLFF
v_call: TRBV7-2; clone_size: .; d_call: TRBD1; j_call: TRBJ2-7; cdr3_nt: TGTGCCAGCAGCCCCGGGACAGGGTCCTACGAGCAGTACTTC; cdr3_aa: CASSPGTGSYEQYF
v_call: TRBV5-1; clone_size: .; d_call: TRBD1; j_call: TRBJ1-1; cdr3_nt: TGCGCCAGCAGCGGGACAGGTGAGACTGAAGCTTTCTTT; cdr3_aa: CASSGTGETEAFF
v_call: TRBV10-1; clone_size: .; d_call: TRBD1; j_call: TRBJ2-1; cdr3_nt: TGCGCCAGCAGCACAGGGGCTCGTGAGCAGTTCTTC; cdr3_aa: CASSTGAREQFF
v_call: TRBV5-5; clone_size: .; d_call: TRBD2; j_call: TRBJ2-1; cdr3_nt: TGTGCCAGCAGCGACCCGGGACTAGCGGAATACAATGAGCAGTTCTTC; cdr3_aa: CASSDPGLAEYNEQFF
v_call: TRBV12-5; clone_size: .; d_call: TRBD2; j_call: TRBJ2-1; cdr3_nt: TGTGCTAGTGGTTTGGTATGGGACTACCTAACCGACAATGAGCAGTTCTTC; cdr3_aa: CASGLVWDYLTDNEQFF
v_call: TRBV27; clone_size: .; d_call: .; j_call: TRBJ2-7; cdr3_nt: TGTGCCAGCAGTCTAATGGACAGTTTTCTATACGAGCAGTACTTC; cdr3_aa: CASSLMDSFLYEQYF
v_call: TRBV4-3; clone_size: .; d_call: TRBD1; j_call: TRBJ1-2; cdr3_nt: TGCGCCAGCAGCCAAGATCGGACAGGGGGCAACTATGGCTACACCTTC; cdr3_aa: CASSQDRTGGNYGYTF
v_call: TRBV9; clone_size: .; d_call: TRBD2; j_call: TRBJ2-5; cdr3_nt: TGTGCCAGCAGCGTAGCTAGCGGGCAAGAGACCCAGTACTTC; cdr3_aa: CASSVASGQETQYF
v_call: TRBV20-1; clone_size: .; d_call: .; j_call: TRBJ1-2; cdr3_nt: TGCAGTGCTAAGGACAGCGGTGGCTACACCTTC; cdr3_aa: CSAKDSGGYTF
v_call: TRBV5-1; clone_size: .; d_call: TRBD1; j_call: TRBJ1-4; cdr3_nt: TGCGCCAGCAGCTACTTACAGGGGGCTAATGAAAAACTGTTTTTT; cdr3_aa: CASSYLQGANEKLFF
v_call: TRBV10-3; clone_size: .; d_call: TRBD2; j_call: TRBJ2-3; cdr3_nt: TGTGCCATCAGTGAAGGGACTAGCGGGATGGTGAAAGATACGCAGTATTTT; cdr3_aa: CAISEGTSGMVKDTQYF
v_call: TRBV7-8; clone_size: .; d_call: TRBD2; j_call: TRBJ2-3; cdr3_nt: TGTGCCAGCAGTCCGACTAGCTTTGGCACAGATACGCAGTATTTT; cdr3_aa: CASSPTSFGTDTQYF
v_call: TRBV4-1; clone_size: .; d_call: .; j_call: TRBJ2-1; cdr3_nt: TGCGCCAGCAGCCAAGACCCGACGGTAGGGAGAAGCTCCTACAATGAGCAGTTCTTC; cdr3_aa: CASSQDPTVGRSSYNEQFF
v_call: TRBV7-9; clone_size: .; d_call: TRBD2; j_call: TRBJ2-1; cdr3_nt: TGTGCCAGCAGCCCTGGGACTAGCGGGAAGAATGAGCAGTTCTTC; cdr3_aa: CASSPGTSGKNEQFF
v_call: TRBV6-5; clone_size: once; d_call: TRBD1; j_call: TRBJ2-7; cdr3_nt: TGTGCCAGCCTGCAGGGACAGCTCTACGAGCAGTACTTC; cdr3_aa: CASLQGQLYEQYF
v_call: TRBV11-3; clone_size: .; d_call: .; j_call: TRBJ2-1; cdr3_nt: TGTGCCAGCAGCTTAGACAGCTCCTACAATGAGCAGTTCTTC; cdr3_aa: CASSLDSSYNEQFF
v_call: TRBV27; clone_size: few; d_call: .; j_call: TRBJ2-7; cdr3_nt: TGTGCCAGCAGTCCCGATGCAGGATCCGGCTACGAGCAGTACTTC; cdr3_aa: CASSPDAGSGYEQYF
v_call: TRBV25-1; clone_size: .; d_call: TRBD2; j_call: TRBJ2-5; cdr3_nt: TGTGCCAGCGGACGCGGGGGGTACATAGAGACCCAGTACTTC; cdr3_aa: CASGRGGYIETQYF
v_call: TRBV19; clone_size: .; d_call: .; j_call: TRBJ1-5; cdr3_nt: TGTGCCAGTAGTATGACCGGGGGGTATAGCAATCAGCCCCAGCATTTT; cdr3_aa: CASSMTGGYSNQPQHF
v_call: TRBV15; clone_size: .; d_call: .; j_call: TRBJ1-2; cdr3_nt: TGTGCCACCAGCAGAGATCGGGGAGGAGGCAACTATGGCTACACCTTC; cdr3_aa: CATSRDRGGGNYGYTF
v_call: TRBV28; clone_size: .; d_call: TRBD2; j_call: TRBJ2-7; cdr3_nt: TGTGCCAGCAGTTCCCCCTGGGGGGGGGATCAGGCTTACGAGCAGTACTTC; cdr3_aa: CASSSPWGGDQAYEQYF
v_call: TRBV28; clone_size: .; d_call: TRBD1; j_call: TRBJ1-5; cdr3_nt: TGTGCCAGCAGCTACGGGGGACAGGGTCGTCAGCCCCAGCATTTT; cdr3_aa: CASSYGGQGRQPQHF
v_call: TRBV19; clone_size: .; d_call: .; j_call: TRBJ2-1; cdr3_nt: TGTGCCATCTCCGGGAGCTCCTACAATGAGCAGTTCTTC; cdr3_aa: CAISGSSYNEQFF
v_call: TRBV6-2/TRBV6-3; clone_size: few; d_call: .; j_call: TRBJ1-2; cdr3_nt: TGTGCCAGCAGTTACTCGGGGGCTTATGGCTACACCTTC; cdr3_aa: CASSYSGAYGYTF